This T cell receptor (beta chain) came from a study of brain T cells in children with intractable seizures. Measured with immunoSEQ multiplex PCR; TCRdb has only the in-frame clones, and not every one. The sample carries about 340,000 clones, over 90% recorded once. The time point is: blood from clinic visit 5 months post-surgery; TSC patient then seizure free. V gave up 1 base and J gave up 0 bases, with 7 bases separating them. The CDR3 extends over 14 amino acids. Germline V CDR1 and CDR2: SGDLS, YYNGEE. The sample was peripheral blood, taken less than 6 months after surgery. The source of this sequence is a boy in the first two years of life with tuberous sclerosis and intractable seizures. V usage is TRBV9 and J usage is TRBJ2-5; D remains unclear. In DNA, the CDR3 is TGTGCCAGCAGCGTAAGGACGGACCAAGAGACCCAGTACTTC. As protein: CASSVRTDQETQYF. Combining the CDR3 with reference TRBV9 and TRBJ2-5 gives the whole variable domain DSGVTQTPKHLITATGQRVTLRCSPRSGDLSVYWYQQSLDQGLQFLIQYYNGEERAKGNILERFSAQQFPDLHSELNLSSLELGDSALYFCASSVRTDQETQYFGPGTRLLVL.